Reported below is one TCR beta chain. There is no known antigen for this receptor. Qualities for individual bases were not recorded, and no much larger clone is one base off. The immunoSEQ Assay, a bias-controlled multiplex PCR, was used to amplify TCRbeta CDR3 regions from genomic DNA. The paper's processing steps were these. Nucleated cell counts per sample were estimated from amplification of reference gene primers within the assay. To quantify the absolute abundance of each unique TCRbeta CDR3 rearrangement, sequence reads were collapsed and filtered. Productive Simpson clonality was computed per sample as the square root of Simpson's diversity index over productive rearrangements. TCRdb's version of the immuneACCESS table is confined to in-frame rearrangements and falls short of the full clone set. An unresolved V gene accounts for under half of the shortfall where checked; the remainder is of unknown origin. V and J calls and clone size come straight from that table; D and trimming were deduced from the DNA. Within this sample are under 150,000 clones, with 79% of them counted one time only. Of the sample, less than 4.5% is held by the ten largest clones.

The collaborating institutions used their own protocols to collect whole blood in K2EDTA tubes. Collaborator samples were shipped for TCRbeta analysis as frozen whole blood, isolated PBMCs, or DNA extracted from either sample type. The data were obtained in a study of blood T cell repertoires in COVID-19 (dated by TCRdb to between 2020 and 2021). Study-wide context: The collaborator samples originated in the United States, Italy and Spain and spanned the acute and convalescent phases of COVID-19. The prospective study material was composed of cDNA or gDNA derived from T cells, B-cell-depleted T cells, or PBMCs. Subjects who had been exposed to COVID-19, were actively infected with it, or had recovered from it provided the deeply sampled blood TCRbeta repertoires that made up the dataset. A freely available public database, intended as a resource for researchers studying the immune response to SARS-CoV-2, is where the repertoires were released. The samples were drawn from the first 160 participants of the ongoing ImmuneRACE study and from 950 to 1,500 subjects provided by 6 global collaborators. Sample metadata almost always included a de-identified subject ID, COVID-19 status, age in years and sex. Where available, HLA class I and class II types were obtained from metadata supplied by the sample provider rather than from assay-based typing. Results the study describes overall, beyond this receptor: How much clinical and demographic metadata was included differed by source and by participant, and the metadata was provided uncurated.

Taken from the germline V gene, the CDR1 and CDR2 loops are MNHNS and SASEGT. The CDR3 holds 17 amino acids from the cysteine to the phenylalanine. The kept DNA is CDR3 alone, 51 bases in frame from the first base. At the junction V is shortened by 4 bases and J by 6 bases, with 23 bases in between. This sequence originates from a man in his 60s with acute or convalescent COVID-19. Sequenced input: peripheral blood. The V and J segments used are TRBV6-1 and TRBJ2-3; a weak D assignment points to TRBD2 (6 bases agree). The DNA is as follows: TGTGCCAGCAGTGCCTCCGGAGGGGAACACCCGGCGGATACGCAGTATTTT. Translated, it reads CASSASGGEHPADTQYF.